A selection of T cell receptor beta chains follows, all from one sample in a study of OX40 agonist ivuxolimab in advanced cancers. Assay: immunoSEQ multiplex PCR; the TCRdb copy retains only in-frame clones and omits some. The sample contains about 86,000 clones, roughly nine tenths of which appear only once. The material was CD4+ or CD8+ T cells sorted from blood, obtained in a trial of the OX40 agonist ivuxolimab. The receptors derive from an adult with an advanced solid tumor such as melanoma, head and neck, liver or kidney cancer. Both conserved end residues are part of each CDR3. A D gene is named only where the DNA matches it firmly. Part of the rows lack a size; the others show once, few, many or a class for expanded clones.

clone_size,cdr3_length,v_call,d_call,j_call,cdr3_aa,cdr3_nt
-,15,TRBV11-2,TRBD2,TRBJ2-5,CASSLAGGTKSAQYF,TGTGCCAGCAGCCTAGCGGGAGGTACCAAGTCGGCCCAGTACTTC
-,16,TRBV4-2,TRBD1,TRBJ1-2,CASSQDGGQGFYGYTF,TGTGCCAGCAGCCAAGATGGAGGACAGGGGTTCTATGGCTACACCTTC
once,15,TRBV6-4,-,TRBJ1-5,CASSKTAPSNQPQHF,TGTGCCAGCAGTAAAACGGCACCTAGCAATCAGCCCCAGCATTTT
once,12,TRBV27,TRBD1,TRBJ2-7,CASSLGQGEQYF,TGTGCCAGCAGTTTAGGACAGGGCGAGCAGTACTTC
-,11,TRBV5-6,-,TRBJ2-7,CASSLFYEQYF,TGTGCCAGCAGCTTGTTCTACGAGCAGTACTTC
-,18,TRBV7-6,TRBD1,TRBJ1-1,CASSFNPGTGGEGTEAFF,TGTGCCAGCAGCTTCAACCCCGGGACAGGGGGCGAAGGCACTGAAGCTTTCTTT
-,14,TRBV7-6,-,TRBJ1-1,CASSYRAVGTEAFF,TGTGCCAGCAGCTACAGGGCCGTTGGCACTGAAGCTTTCTTT
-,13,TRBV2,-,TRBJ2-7,CASIGEPSYEQYF,TGTGCCAGCATCGGGGAACCATCGTACGAGCAGTACTTC
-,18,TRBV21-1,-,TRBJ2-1,CASSKPRRSCRGTPEQFF,TGTGCCAGCAGCAAACCGAGGCGTAGCTGTCGGGGTACCCCTGAGCAGTTCTTC
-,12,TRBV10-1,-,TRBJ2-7,CASSGSGYEQYF,TGCGCCAGCAGTGGTTCGGGCTACGAGCAGTACTTC
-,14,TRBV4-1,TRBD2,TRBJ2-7,CASSQVGTSYEQYF,TGCGCCAGCAGCCAAGTTGGGACTAGCTACGAGCAGTACTTC
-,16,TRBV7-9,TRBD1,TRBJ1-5,CASSLAQGVVGQPQHF,TGTGCCAGCAGCTTAGCGCAGGGGGTGGTAGGGCAGCCCCAGCATTTT
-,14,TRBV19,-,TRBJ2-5,CASSMSRVEETQYF,TGTGCCAGTAGTATGTCCAGGGTAGAAGAGACCCAGTACTTC
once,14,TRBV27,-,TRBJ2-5,CASSRPKYQETQYF,TGTGCCAGCAGCCGACCCAAATACCAAGAGACCCAGTACTTC
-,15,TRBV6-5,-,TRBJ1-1,CASSYRGLKNTEAFF,TGTGCCAGCAGTTACAGGGGTCTGAAGAACACTGAAGCTTTCTTT
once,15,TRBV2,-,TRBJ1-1,CASSEGRSLNTEAFF,TGTGCCAGCAGTGAAGGCAGGTCATTGAACACTGAAGCTTTCTTT
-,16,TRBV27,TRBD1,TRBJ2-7,CASSLRTGGDGYEQYF,TGTGCCAGCAGTTTACGGACAGGGGGCGATGGTTACGAGCAGTACTTC